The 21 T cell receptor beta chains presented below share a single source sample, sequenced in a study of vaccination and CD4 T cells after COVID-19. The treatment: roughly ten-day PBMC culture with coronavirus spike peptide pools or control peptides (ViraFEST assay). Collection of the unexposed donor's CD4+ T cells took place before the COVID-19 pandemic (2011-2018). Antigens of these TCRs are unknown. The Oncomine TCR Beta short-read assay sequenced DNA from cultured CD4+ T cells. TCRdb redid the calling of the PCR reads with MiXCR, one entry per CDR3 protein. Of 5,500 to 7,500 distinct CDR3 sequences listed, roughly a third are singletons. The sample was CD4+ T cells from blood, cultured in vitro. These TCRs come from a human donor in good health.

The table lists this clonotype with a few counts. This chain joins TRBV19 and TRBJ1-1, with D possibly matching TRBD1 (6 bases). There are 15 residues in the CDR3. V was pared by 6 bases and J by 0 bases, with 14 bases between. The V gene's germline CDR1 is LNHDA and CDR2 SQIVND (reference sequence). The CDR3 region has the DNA TGTGCCAGTAGGTTCGGACAGCTCATGAACACTGAAGCTTTCTTT. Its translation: CASRFGQLMNTEAFF.

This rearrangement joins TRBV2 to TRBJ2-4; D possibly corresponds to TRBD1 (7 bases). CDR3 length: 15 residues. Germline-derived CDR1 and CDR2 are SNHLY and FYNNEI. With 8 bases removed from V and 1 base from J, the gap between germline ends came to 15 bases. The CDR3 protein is CASRWAGGAKNIQYF. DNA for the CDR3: TGTGCCAGCCGATGGGCAGGGGGGGCCAAAAACATTCAGTACTTC.

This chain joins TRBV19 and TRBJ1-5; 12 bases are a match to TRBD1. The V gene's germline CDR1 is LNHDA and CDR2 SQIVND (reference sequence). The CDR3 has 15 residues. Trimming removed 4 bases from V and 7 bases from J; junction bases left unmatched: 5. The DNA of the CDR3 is TGTGCCAGTAGTACGGGGACAGGGGGCTGGCAGCCCCAGCATTTT. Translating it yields CASSTGTGGWQPQHF.

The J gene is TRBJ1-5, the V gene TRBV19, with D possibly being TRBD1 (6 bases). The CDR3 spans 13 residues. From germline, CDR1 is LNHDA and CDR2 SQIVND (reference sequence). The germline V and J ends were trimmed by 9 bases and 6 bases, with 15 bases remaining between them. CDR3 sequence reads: CASEGQGRQPQHF. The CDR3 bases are TGTGCCAGCGAGGGGCAGGGGCGTCAGCCCCAGCATTTT.

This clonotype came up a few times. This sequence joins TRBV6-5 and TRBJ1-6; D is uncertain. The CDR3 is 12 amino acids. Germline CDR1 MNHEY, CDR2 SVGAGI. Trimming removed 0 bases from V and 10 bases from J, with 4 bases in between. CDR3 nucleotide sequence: TGTGCCAGCAGTTACTCCGCCTCACCCCTCCACTTT. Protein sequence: CASSYSASPLHF.

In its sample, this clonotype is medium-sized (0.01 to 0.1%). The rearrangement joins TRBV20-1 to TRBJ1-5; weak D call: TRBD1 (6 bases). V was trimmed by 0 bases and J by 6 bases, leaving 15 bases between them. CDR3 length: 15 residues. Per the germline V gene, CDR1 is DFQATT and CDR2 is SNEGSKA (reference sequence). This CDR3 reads CSAREIKGDGQPQHF. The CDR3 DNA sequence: TGCAGTGCTAGAGAGATTAAGGGGGACGGTCAGCCCCAGCATTTT.

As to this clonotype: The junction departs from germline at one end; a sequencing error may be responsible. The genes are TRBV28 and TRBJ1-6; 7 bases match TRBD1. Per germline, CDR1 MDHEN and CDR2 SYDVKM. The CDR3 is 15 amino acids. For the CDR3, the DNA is TGTGCCAGCCGATGGACAGGTACGAGGGCTTCACCCCCCCACTTT. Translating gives CASRWTGTRASPPHF.

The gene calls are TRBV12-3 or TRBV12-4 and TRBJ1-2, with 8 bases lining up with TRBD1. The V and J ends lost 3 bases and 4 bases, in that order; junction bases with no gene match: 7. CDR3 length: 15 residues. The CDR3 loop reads CASSFGQGGTYGYTF. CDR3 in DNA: TGTGCCAGCAGTTTCGGACAGGGAGGAACCTATGGCTACACCTTC.

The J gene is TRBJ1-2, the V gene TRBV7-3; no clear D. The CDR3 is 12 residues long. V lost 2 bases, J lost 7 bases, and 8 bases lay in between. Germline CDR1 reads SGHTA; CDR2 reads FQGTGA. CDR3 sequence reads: CASSLEGIGYTF. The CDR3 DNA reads TGTGCCAGCAGCTTAGAGGGAATTGGCTACACCTTC.

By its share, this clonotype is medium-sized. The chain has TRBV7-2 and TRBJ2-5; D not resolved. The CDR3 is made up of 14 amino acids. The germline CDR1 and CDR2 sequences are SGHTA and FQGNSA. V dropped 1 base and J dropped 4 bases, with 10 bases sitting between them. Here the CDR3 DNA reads TGTGCCAGCAGCTTAGTAGGGCAGTTAGAGACCCAGTACTTC. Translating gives CASSLVGQLETQYF.

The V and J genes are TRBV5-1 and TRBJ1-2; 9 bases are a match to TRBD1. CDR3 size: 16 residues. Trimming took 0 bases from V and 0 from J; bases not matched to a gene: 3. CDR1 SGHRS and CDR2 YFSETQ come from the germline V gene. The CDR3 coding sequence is TGCGCCAGCAGCTTGGAGGGACAGGGACCTAACTATGGCTACACCTTC. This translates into CASSLEGQGPNYGYTF.

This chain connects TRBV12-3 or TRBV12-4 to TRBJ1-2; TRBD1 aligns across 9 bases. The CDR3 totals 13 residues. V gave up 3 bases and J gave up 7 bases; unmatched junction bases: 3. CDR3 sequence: CASSLWTGAGYTF. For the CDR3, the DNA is TGTGCCAGCAGTTTGTGGACAGGGGCTGGCTACACCTTC.

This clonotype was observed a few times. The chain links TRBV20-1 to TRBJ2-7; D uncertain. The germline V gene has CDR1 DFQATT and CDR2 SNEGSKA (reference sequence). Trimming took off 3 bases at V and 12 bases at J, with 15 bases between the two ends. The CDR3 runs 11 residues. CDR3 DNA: TGCAGTGCTAGTTTGGCCCTCAGGTGGTACTTC. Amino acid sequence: CSASLALRWYF.

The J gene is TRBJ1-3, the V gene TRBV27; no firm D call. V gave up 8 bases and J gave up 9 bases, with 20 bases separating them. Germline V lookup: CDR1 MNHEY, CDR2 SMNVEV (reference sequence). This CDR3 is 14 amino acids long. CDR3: CASQTLFGRGTIYF. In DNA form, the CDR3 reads TGTGCCAGCCAAACCTTATTTGGGAGAGGCACCATATATTTT.

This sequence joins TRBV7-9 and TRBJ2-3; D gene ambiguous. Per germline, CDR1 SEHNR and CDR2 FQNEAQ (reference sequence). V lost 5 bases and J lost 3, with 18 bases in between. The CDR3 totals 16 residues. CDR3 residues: CASSPAKVGPTDTQYF. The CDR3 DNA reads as TGTGCCAGCAGCCCAGCCAAGGTGGGCCCTACAGATACGCAGTATTTT.

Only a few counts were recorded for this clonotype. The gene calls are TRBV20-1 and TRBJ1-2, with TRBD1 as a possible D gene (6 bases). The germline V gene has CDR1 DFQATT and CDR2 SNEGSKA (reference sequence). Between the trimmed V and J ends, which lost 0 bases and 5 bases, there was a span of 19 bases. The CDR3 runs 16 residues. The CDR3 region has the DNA TGCAGTGCTAGAGAGAGGACAGCCCAGGGGACATATGGCTACACCTTC. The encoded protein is CSARERTAQGTYGYTF.

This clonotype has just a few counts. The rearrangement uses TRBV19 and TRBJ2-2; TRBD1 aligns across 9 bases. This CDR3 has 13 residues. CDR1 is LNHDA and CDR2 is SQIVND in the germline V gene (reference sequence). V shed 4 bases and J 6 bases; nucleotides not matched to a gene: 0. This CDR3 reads CASSRTGAGELFF. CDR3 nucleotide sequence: TGTGCCAGTAGTAGGACAGGGGCCGGGGAGCTGTTTTTT.

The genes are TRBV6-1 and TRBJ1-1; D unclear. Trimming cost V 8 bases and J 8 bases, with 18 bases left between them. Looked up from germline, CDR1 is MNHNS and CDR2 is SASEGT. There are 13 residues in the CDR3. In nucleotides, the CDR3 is TGTGCCAGCGTCACCGTCCCTCATGCGGAAGCTTTCTTT. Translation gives CASVTVPHAEAFF.

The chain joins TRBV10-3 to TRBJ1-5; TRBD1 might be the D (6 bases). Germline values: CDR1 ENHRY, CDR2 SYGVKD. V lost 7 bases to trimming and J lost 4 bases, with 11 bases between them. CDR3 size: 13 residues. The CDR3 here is CAITGGLNQPQHF. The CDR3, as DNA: TGTGCCATCACTGGGGGGCTGAATCAGCCCCAGCATTTT.

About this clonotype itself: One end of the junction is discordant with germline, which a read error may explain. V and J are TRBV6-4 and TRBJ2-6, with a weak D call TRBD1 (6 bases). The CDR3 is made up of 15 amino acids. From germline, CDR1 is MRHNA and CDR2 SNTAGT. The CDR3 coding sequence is TGTGCCAGCAGTCCACAGGGCTCTGGGGCCAACATCCTGACTTTC. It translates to CASSPQGSGANILTF.

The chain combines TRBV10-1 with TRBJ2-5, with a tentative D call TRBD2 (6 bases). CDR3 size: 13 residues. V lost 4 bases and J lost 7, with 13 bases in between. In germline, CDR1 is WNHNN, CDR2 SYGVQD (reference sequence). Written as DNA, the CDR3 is TGCGCCAGCAGTGCTCGACTGGGAGGGACCCAGTACTTC. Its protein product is CASSARLGGTQYF.